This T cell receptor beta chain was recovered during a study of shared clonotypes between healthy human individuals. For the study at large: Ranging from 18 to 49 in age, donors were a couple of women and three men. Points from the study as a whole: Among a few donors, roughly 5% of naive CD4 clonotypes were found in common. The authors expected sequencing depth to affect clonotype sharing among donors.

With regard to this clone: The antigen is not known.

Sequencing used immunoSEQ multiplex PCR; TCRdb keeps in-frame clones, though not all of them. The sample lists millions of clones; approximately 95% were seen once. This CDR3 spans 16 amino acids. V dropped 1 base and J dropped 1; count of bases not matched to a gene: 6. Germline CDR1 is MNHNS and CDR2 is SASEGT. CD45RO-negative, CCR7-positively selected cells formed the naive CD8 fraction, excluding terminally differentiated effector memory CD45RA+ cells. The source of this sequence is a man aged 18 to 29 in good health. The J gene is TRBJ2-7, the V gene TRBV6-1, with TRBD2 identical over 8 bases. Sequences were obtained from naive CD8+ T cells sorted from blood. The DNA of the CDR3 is TGTGCCAGCAGTGAAGGCCCAGCGGGGGCATCCTACGAGCAGTACTTC. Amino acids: CASSEGPAGASYEQYF.